This T cell receptor beta chain was retrieved from a study of cytomegalovirus exposure and HLA in healthy donors. Study-wide points: TCR clusters originating in the first cohort tended to co-occur in the approximately 120 validation repertoires, according to a later analysis. Rare TCR sequences predominated, though certain public TCRs were found in many donors.

Only in-frame clones appear in the TCRdb table, and some are missing; sequencing was by immunoSEQ multiplex PCR. The sample includes some 60,000 clones, more than 90% of them seen just once. Comment on this clone: The antigen is not known.

The TCR was taken from a man aged 18-30 years in good health and CMV-seronegative. Sample: PBMCs.

The CDR3 DNA is TGCGCCAGCAGCCTAACCTCGGCGGCGGGAGGGCCAGGAGATACGCAGTATTTT. It translates to CASSLTSAAGGPGDTQYF. The rearrangement uses TRBV4-3 and TRBJ2-3; 9 bases align to TRBD2. Germline CDR1 and CDR2: LGHNA and YSLEER. The CDR3 is 18 residues long. Unmatched junction bases numbered 16, after V lost 4 bases and J lost 5 bases.